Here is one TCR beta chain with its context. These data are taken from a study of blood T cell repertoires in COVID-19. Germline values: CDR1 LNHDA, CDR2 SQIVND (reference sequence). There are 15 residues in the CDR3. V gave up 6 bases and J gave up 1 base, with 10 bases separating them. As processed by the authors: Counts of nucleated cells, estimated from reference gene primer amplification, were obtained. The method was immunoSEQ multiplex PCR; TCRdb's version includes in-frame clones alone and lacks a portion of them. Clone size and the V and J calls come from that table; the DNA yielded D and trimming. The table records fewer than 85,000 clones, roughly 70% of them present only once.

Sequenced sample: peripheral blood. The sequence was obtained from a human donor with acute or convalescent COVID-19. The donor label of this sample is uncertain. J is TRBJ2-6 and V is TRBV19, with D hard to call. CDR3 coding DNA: TGTGCCAGTAGATCAACAGTTTCTGGGGCCAACGTCCTGACTTTC. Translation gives CASRSTVSGANVLTF. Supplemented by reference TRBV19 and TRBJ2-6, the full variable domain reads DGGITQSPKYLFRKEGQNVTLSCEQNLNHDAMYWYRQDPGQGLRLIYYSQIVNDFQKGDIAEGYSVSREKKESFPLTVTSAQKNPTAFYLCASRSTVSGANVLTFGAGSRLTVL.